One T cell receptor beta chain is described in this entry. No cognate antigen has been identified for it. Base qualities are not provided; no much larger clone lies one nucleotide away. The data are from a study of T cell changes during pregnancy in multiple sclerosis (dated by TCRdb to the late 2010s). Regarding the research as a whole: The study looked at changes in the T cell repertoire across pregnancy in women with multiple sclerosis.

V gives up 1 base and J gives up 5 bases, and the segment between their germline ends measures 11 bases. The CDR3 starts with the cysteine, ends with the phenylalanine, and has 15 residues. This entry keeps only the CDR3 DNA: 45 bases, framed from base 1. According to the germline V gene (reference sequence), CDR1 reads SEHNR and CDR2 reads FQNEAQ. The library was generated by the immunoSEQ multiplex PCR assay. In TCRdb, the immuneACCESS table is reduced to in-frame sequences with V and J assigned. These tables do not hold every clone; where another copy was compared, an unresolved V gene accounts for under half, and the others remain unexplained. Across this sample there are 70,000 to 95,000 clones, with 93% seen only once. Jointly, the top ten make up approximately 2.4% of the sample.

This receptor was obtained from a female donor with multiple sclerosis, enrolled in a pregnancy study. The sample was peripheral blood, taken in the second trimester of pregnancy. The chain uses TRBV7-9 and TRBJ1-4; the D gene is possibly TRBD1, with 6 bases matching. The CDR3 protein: CASSLVRQENEKLFF. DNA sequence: TGTGCCAGCAGCTTAGTGAGACAGGAGAATGAAAAACTGTTTTTT.